These 30 T cell receptor beta chains were sequenced from one sample in a study of cytomegalovirus exposure and HLA in healthy donors. TCRdb keeps only in-frame clones here, not all; method: immunoSEQ multiplex PCR. Among fewer than 200,000 clones listed, 85% were seen once. Sequenced: PBMCs. Receptors originate from a young man in good health and CMV-seropositive.

As DNA, the CDR3 is TGTGCCAGCAGTCCCCCGGGGACAGAAAATTCACCCCTCCACTTT. It specifies CASSPPGTENSPLHF. V and J are TRBV28 and TRBJ1-6, with TRBD1 identical over 7 bases. V lost 5 bases and J lost 7; bases outside the gene matches: 8. The CDR3 totals 15 residues. Germline values: CDR1 MDHEN, CDR2 SYDVKM.

This rearrangement joins TRBV7-8 to TRBJ2-1, with 7 bases fitting TRBD2. Germline V gives CDR1 SGHVS, CDR2 FQNEAQ. This CDR3 spans 16 amino acids. Trimming removed 1 base from V and 4 bases from J; junction bases left unmatched: 7. The CDR3 spells CASSLGAGLTYNEQFF. CDR3 nucleotides: TGTGCCAGCAGCTTAGGAGCGGGACTAACATACAATGAGCAGTTCTTC.

V and J are TRBV19 and TRBJ2-3, with 9 bases fitting TRBD2. Germline V gives CDR1 LNHDA, CDR2 SQIVND (reference sequence). This CDR3 is 15 amino acids long. V was clipped by 3 bases and J by 6 bases; unmatched bases: 7. CDR3 bases: TGTGCCAGTAGTATGATGGGACTAGCAGGGGATACGCAGTATTTT. Translating gives CASSMMGLAGDTQYF.

V and J are TRBV27 and TRBJ2-7; 10 bases match TRBD1. Unmatched junction bases numbered 10, after V lost 7 bases and J lost 7 bases. Germline V gives CDR1 MNHEY, CDR2 SMNVEV (reference sequence). The CDR3 is 14 amino acids. The CDR3 DNA is TGTGCCAGCACGCCGGCGGGACAGGGGCGAGAGCAGTACTTC. Its protein is CASTPAGQGREQYF.

The chain employs TRBV28 and TRBJ1-1; 7 bases are shared with TRBD1. CDR1 and CDR2 from the germline V gene are MDHEN and SYDVKM. The CDR3 sequence is 14 residues long. V trimming: 6 bases; J trimming: 1 base; junction bases outside the gene matches: 5. This CDR3 reads CASSMTGTNTEAFF. In DNA form, the CDR3 reads TGTGCCAGCAGCATGACAGGGACGAACACTGAAGCTTTCTTT.

The rearrangement joins TRBV7-2 to TRBJ2-1; D not resolved. The CDR3 contains 16 residues. Germline CDR1 SGHTA, CDR2 FQGNSA. Trimming left V 3 bases short and J 7 bases short, with 19 bases between. The CDR3 sequence: CASSFYPSATENEQFF. DNA of the CDR3: TGTGCCAGCAGCTTCTATCCCTCAGCCACAGAGAATGAGCAGTTCTTC.

This clone has only one observation. The rearrangement links TRBV21-1 to TRBJ2-3; no DNA check was done on the table's D call, TRBD2. TRBV21-1 represents a pseudogene. The CDR3 has 17 amino acids. CDR3: CASSKEGREKGTDTQYF. The DNA for the CDR3 is TGTGCCAGCTCCAAGGAGGGTAGGGAGAAGGGCACAGATACGCAGTATTTT.

The chain is built from TRBV11-2 and TRBJ2-7, with a possible D match to TRBD2 (6 bases). Trimming left V 6 bases short and J 0 bases short, with 24 bases between. Germline CDR1 and CDR2: SGHAT and FQNNGV. The CDR3 is 18 residues long. CDR3 coding DNA: TGTGCCAGCAGTCAAGAGGGACGGCGTCACGGGAGCTCCTACGAGCAGTACTTC. As protein: CASSQEGRRHGSSYEQYF.

This chain connects TRBV6-5 to TRBJ1-1; 7 nucleotides agree with TRBD1. V shed 0 bases, J shed 4 bases, and the junction held 8 bases outside the gene matches. This CDR3 region has 16 residues. Germline CDR1 MNHEY, CDR2 SVGAGI. The CDR3 coding sequence is TGTGCCAGCAGTTACTCGGACAGGTTATGGGGCACTGAAGCTTTCTTT. It is translated as CASSYSDRLWGTEAFF.

The chain combines TRBV10-3 with TRBJ1-1; 7 bases map to TRBD1. The CDR3 extends over 14 amino acids. After removal of 6 bases from V and 1 base from J, the junction contained 5 bases not matched to a gene. Germline CDR1 is ENHRY and CDR2 is SYGVKD. CDR3 loop: CAISGQESNTEAFF. The CDR3 nucleotides read TGTGCCATCAGCGGACAGGAGTCGAACACTGAAGCTTTCTTT.

The chain joins TRBV2 to TRBJ2-5; 7 bases line up with TRBD1. This CDR3 region has 14 residues. CDR1 and CDR2 from the germline V gene are SNHLY and FYNNEI. With 5 bases clipped from V and 5 bases from J, the junction kept 8 bases outside the gene matches. The CDR3 DNA sequence: TGTGCCAGCAGTCCCGGGACAGTTATCGAGACCCAGTACTTC. Translated: CASSPGTVIETQYF.

The CDR3 region is CASSCGTSGNYEQYF. The CDR3 nucleotides read TGTGCCAGCAGCTGCGGGACTAGCGGGAATTACGAGCAGTACTTC. The V call is TRBV11-2, the J call TRBJ2-7; 13 nucleotides agree with TRBD2. Germline-derived CDR1 and CDR2 are SGHAT and FQNNGV. Unmatched junction bases numbered 4, after V lost 4 bases and J lost 4 bases. The CDR3 covers 15 residues. The entire variable domain, with the rest obtained from reference TRBV11-2 and TRBJ2-7, is as follows: EAGVAQSPRYKIIEKRQSVAFWCNPISGHATLYWYQQILGQGPKLLIQFQNNGVVDDSQLPKDRFSAERLKGVDSTLKIQPAKLEDSAVYLCASSCGTSGNYEQYFGPGTRLTVT.

This chain uses TRBV9 with TRBJ2-1, with 8 bases matching TRBD2. The length of the CDR3 is 14 residues. The ends lost 6 bases at V and 9 bases at J; junction bases unmatched: 11. CDR1 is SGDLS and CDR2 is YYNGEE in the germline V gene. CDR3 residues: CASTMLAGTGEQFF. The CDR3 DNA sequence: TGTGCCAGCACCATGTTAGCGGGAACGGGTGAGCAGTTCTTC.

This chain links TRBV27 with TRBJ2-7; tentatively, D is TRBD1 (6 bases). The germline V gene encodes CDR1 MNHEY and CDR2 SMNVEV (reference sequence). The CDR3 runs 13 residues. Trimming removed 5 bases from V and 2 bases from J, with 10 bases in between. The CDR3 nucleotides read TGTGCCAGCAGTATGGGACAAGCCTACGAGCAGTACTTC. Translating gives CASSMGQAYEQYF.

The chain employs TRBV19 and TRBJ1-1, with unresolved D. The germline V gene has CDR1 LNHDA and CDR2 SQIVND (reference sequence). The CDR3 loop spans 16 amino acids. Between the trimmed V and J ends, which lost 4 bases and 0 bases, there was a span of 15 bases. CDR3 nucleotide sequence: TGTGCCAGTAGTACACCCGGTCATGCGGTGAACACTGAAGCTTTCTTT. It specifies CASSTPGHAVNTEAFF.

This chain links TRBV27 with TRBJ1-5; TRBD1 aligns across 8 bases. The length of the CDR3 is 15 residues. Per the germline V gene, CDR1 is MNHEY and CDR2 is SMNVEV (reference sequence). The J segment lost 3 bases and the V segment lost 2 bases, leaving 3 bases of the junction unmatched. The CDR3 is CASSLGGQVNQPQHF. CDR3 coding DNA: TGTGCCAGCAGTTTAGGGGGACAGGTCAATCAGCCCCAGCATTTT.

The J gene is TRBJ2-7, the V gene TRBV5-1; no definite D call. This CDR3 is built from 14 residues. CDR1 is SGHRS and CDR2 is YFSETQ in the germline V gene. V dropped 0 bases and J dropped 3 bases, with 10 bases sitting between them. The CDR3 is CASSLESPGYEQYF. In nucleotides, the CDR3 is TGCGCCAGCAGCTTGGAGTCCCCGGGCTACGAGCAGTACTTC.

This clone was picked up one time. The chain carries TRBV2 and TRBJ1-1, with 8 bases that match TRBD1. Trimming took 6 bases from V and 1 from J; bases not matched to a gene: 1. Germline V gives CDR1 SNHLY, CDR2 FYNNEI. The CDR3 sequence is 13 residues long. The DNA of the CDR3 is TGTGCCAGCAGAGGACAGGGGAACACTGAAGCTTTCTTT. Encoded protein: CASRGQGNTEAFF.

This clone was detected a few times. The genes are TRBV20-1 and TRBJ1-5; D is undetermined. CDR1 is DFQATT, CDR2 SNEGSKA, per germline (reference sequence). V was pared by 1 base and J by 7 bases, with 5 bases between. This CDR3 spans 11 amino acids. The CDR3 nucleotides are TGCAGTGCTAGAGGAGGACAGCCCCAGCATTTT. The encoded protein is CSARGGQPQHF.

V is TRBV7-2 and J is TRBJ2-1, with a tentative D call TRBD2 (7 bases). CDR3 length equals 15 residues. Deletions cut 5 bases from V and 4 bases from J, with 15 bases between. Germline lookup yields CDR1 SGHTA and CDR2 FQGNSA. The CDR3 nucleotides read TGTGCCAGCAGCCCCGCTGGGGGGGCTTACAATGAGCAGTTCTTC. It yields the protein CASSPAGGAYNEQFF.

V is TRBV30 and J is TRBJ2-1, with unresolved D. Per the germline V gene, CDR1 is GTSNPN and CDR2 is SVGIG (reference sequence). Trimming left V 3 bases short and J 0 bases short, with 12 bases between. The CDR3 runs 15 residues. The DNA for the CDR3 is TGTGCCTGGAGCGACGGGTCGAGCTCCTACAATGAGCAGTTCTTC. It specifies CAWSDGSSSYNEQFF.

The chain links TRBV30 to TRBJ1-1, with D hard to call. The germline gives CDR1 GTSNPN, CDR2 SVGIG (reference sequence). The CDR3 consists of 13 residues. V lost 4 bases to trimming and J lost 0 bases, with 9 bases between them. The CDR3 region is CAWMRTMNTEAFF. The DNA for the CDR3 is TGTGCCTGGATGAGGACTATGAACACTGAAGCTTTCTTT.

The rearrangement links TRBV5-1 to TRBJ1-2; 7 bases line up with TRBD1. Germline CDR1 SGHRS, CDR2 YFSETQ. J was trimmed by 2 bases and V by 2 bases; bases with no gene match: 3. The CDR3 covers 14 residues. The CDR3 nucleotides read TGCGCCAGCAGCTTAGGGACAGTAAACTATGGCTACACCTTC. Encoded protein: CASSLGTVNYGYTF.

This sequence joins TRBV9 and TRBJ2-3, with a tentative D call TRBD1 (6 bases). Trimming pared 0 bases from V and 8 bases from J, leaving 19 bases between. The CDR3 consists of 16 residues. Germline V lookup: CDR1 SGDLS, CDR2 YYNGEE. The CDR3 reads CASSVADKELGGTQYF. The CDR3 DNA follows: TGTGCCAGCAGCGTAGCAGACAAAGAACTAGGGGGTACGCAGTATTTT.

J is TRBJ2-2 and V is TRBV5-1, with D possibly matching TRBD2 (6 bases). This CDR3 spans 16 amino acids. Germline CDR1 is SGHRS and CDR2 is YFSETQ. Trimming pared 2 bases from V and 4 bases from J, leaving 15 bases between. CDR3 residues: CASSFDGARGTGELFF. Here the CDR3 DNA reads TGCGCCAGCAGCTTCGACGGGGCGCGGGGCACCGGGGAGCTGTTTTTT.

V is TRBV4-1 and J is TRBJ2-1, with a weak D call TRBD2 (5 bases). The CDR3 has 17 amino acids. Trimming left V 4 bases short and J 0 bases short, with 16 bases between. Per the germline V gene, CDR1 is MGHRA and CDR2 is YSYEKL. CDR3 nucleotide sequence: TGCGCCAGCAGCCCCCGGACTGTCGCCGTCTCCTACAATGAGCAGTTCTTC. Encoded protein: CASSPRTVAVSYNEQFF.

V is TRBV28 and J is TRBJ1-5; D is undetermined. The CDR3 is 15 residues long. The V gene's germline CDR1 is MDHEN and CDR2 SYDVKM. With 2 bases removed from V and 5 bases from J, the gap between germline ends came to 13 bases. The CDR3 here is CASSLAGTSHQPQHF. CDR3 nucleotide sequence: TGTGCCAGCAGTTTAGCAGGAACTAGTCATCAGCCCCAGCATTTT.

This clone was observed once. The genes are TRBV6-1 and TRBJ2-7, with 7 bases fitting TRBD1. Looked up from germline, CDR1 is MNHNS and CDR2 is SASEGT. This CDR3 has 16 amino acids. The ends lost 2 bases at V and 3 bases at J; junction bases unmatched: 10. The CDR3 coding sequence is TGTGCCAGCAGTGAACCGTTTCGACAGGGACGCTACGAGCAGTACTTC. It yields the protein CASSEPFRQGRYEQYF.

The V and J genes are TRBV9 and TRBJ1-4; 7 nucleotides align to TRBD1. The CDR3 is 15 residues long. Germline CDR1 and CDR2: SGDLS and YYNGEE. The V segment lost 3 bases and the J segment 0 bases; nucleotides outside the gene matches: 2. This chain's CDR3 is CASSGQGTTNEKLFF. DNA for the CDR3: TGTGCCAGCAGCGGACAGGGCACAACTAATGAAAAACTGTTTTTT.

This chain connects TRBV28 to TRBJ1-4, with a possible D match to TRBD1 (5 bases). The CDR3 runs to 16 residues. With 7 bases removed from V and 6 bases from J, the gap between germline ends came to 21 bases. CDR1 and CDR2 from the germline V gene are MDHEN and SYDVKM. The CDR3 sequence: CASTFLERGGDEKLFF. The CDR3 bases are TGTGCCAGCACCTTCCTCGAACGGGGGGGAGATGAAAAACTGTTTTTT.